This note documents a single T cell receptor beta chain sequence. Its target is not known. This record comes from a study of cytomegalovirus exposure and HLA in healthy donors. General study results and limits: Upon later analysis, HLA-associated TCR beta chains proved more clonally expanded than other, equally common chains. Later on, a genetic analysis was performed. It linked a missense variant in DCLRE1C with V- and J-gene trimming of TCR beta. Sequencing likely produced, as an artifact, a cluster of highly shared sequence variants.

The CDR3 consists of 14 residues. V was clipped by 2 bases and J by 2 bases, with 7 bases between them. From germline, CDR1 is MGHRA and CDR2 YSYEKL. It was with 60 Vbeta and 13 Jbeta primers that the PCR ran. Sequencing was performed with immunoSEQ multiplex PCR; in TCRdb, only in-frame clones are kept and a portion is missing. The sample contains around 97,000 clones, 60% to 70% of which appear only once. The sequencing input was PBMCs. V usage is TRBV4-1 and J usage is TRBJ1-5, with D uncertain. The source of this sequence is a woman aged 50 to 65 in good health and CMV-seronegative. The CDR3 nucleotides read TGCGCCAGCAGCCAACACGGAGGCAATCAGCCCCAGCATTTT. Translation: CASSQHGGNQPQHF.